This T cell receptor (beta chain) was profiled in a study of blood T cell repertoires in COVID-19. In the study overall: Donors in the United States, Italy and Spain gave samples during acute or convalescent COVID-19. PBMCs, B-cell-depleted T cells, or T cells provided the cDNA or gDNA that made up the material.

The germline V gene encodes CDR1 SGHVS and CDR2 FNYEAQ. The germline V and J ends were trimmed by 5 bases and 3 bases, with 14 bases remaining between them. The length of the CDR3 is 15 residues. The protocol was immunoSEQ multiplex PCR, while the TCRdb copy is restricted to in-frame clones and leaves out a portion. The sample holds 120,000 to 150,000 clones, approximately 87% seen once. The J gene is TRBJ2-1, the V gene TRBV7-6; D might be TRBD1 (6 bases). This TCR derives from a man aged 45 to 65 who had recovered from COVID-19. Sequenced: peripheral blood. This chain's CDR3 is CASSQNTGNYNEQFF. The CDR3 DNA follows: TGTGCCAGCAGCCAGAACACAGGGAACTACAATGAGCAGTTCTTC.